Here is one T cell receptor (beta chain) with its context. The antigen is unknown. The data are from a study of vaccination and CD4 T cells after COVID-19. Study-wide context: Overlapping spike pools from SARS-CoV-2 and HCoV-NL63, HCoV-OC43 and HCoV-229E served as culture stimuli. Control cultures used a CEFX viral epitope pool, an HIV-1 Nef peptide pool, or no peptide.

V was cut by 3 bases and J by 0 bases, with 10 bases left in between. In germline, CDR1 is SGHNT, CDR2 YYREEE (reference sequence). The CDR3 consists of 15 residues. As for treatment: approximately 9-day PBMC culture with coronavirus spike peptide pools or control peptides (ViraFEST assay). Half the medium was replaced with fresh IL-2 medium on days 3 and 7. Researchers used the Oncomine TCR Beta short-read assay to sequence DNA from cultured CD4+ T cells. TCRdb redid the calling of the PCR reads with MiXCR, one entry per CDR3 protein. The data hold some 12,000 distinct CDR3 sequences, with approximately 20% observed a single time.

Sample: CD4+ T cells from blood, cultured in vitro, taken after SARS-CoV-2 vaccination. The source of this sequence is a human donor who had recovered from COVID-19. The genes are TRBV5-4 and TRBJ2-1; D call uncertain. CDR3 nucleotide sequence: TGTGCCAGCAGCTCTGCGGCTAGCTCCTACAATGAGCAGTTCTTC. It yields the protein CASSSAASSYNEQFF.